Each of the 18 T cell receptor beta chains below was sequenced from the same sample in a study of T-cell reconstitution after alpha-beta-depleted transplantation in children. Unique molecular identifiers were used in preparing the TCRbeta library. TCRdb reprocessed the PCR reads with MiXCR, giving one entry per CDR3 protein. Among about 250,000 distinct CDR3 sequences listed, roughly a quarter were seen once. The starting material was PBMCs, mostly from graft donor cells, obtained 360 days after TCRalphabeta/CD19-depleted stem cell transplant. These receptor sequences come from a female patient between 2 and 10 years old who had a stem cell transplant for congenital amegakaryocytic thrombocytopenia, so the T cells may come from the graft donor.

This clonotype was found a few times. The chain uses TRBV2 and TRBJ2-1; D may be TRBD2 (6 bases). V lost 8 bases and J 4 bases, leaving 15 bases between the germline ends. The CDR3 length is 14 residues. The V gene's germline CDR1 is SNHLY and CDR2 FYNNEI. The CDR3 sequence: CASVAGPEYNEQFF. The CDR3 nucleotides are TGTGCCAGCGTGGCGGGACCGGAATACAATGAGCAGTTCTTC.

This rearrangement joins TRBV4-1 to TRBJ2-7; the match to TRBD2 covers 11 bases. In germline, CDR1 is MGHRA, CDR2 YSYEKL. With 2 bases clipped from V and 0 bases from J, the junction kept 15 bases outside the gene matches. This CDR3 has 20 residues. The CDR3 region is CASSQYLKQATSGASYEQYF. The CDR3 DNA is TGCGCCAGCAGCCAATATCTCAAGCAAGCGACTAGCGGGGCCTCCTACGAGCAGTACTTC.

Concerning this clonotype itself: Germline and junction disagree at one end, which may indicate a read error. V is TRBV12-3 or TRBV12-4 and J is TRBJ2-3; D unclear. This CDR3 comprises 14 residues. As DNA, the CDR3 is TGTGCCAGCAGGTTAGCCGAGAGTCCAGATACGCAGTATTTT. As protein: CASRLAESPDTQYF.

This clonotype was counted between two and nine times. This rearrangement joins TRBV24-1 to TRBJ2-5; 7 bases are a match to TRBD2. V gave up 7 bases and J gave up 6 bases; unmatched junction bases: 10. The CDR3 extends over 14 amino acids. Germline assignment: CDR1 KGHDR and CDR2 SFDVKD. The CDR3 DNA follows: TGTGCCACCAGCCACCCGGGGAGGGTTCAGACCCAGTACTTC. It specifies CATSHPGRVQTQYF.

This clonotype was observed at least ten times. This chain joins TRBV20-1 and TRBJ1-1; the D gene is possibly TRBD1 (5 bases). Trimming removed 3 bases from V and 6 bases from J, with 14 bases in between. The CDR3 sequence is 13 residues long. Germline CDR1 and CDR2: DFQATT and SNEGSKA (reference sequence). CDR3 coding DNA: TGCAGTGCTAGTCTCTCCCTGGGGGCTGAAGCTTTCTTT. As protein: CSASLSLGAEAFF.

This clonotype was detected only a few times. The chain uses TRBV2 and TRBJ1-5; D is ambiguous. Trimming cost V 4 bases and J 5 bases, with 9 bases left between them. This CDR3 contains 13 residues. CDR1 and CDR2 (germline): SNHLY, FYNNEI. The CDR3 bases are TGTGCCAGCAGTGCTTTCCGCGATCAGCCCCAGCATTTT. Its translation: CASSAFRDQPQHF.

The V and J genes are TRBV4-3 and TRBJ2-2; tentatively, D is TRBD1 (6 bases). Germline CDR1 is LGHNA and CDR2 is YSLEER. Trimming pared 0 bases from V and 7 bases from J, leaving 12 bases between. The CDR3 contains 15 residues. The CDR3 spells CASSQEQGWNGELFF. The CDR3 DNA is TGCGCCAGCAGCCAAGAACAGGGTTGGAACGGGGAGCTGTTTTTT.

The chain carries TRBV7-2 and TRBJ2-1; D is uncertain. V was trimmed by 2 bases and J by 6 bases, leaving 8 bases between them. The CDR3 consists of 13 residues. Germline CDR1 is SGHTA and CDR2 is FQGNSA. The CDR3 sequence is CASSLSVANEQFF. The CDR3 DNA follows: TGTGCCAGCAGCTTATCGGTAGCCAATGAGCAGTTCTTC.

The rearrangement uses TRBV4-2 and TRBJ1-6, with TRBD1 as a possible D gene (6 bases). The V gene's germline CDR1 is LGHNA and CDR2 YNFKEQ. The CDR3 extends over 16 amino acids. V dropped 0 bases and J dropped 7 bases, with 13 bases sitting between them. The CDR3 reads CASSQDHQGRNSPLHF. CDR3 DNA: TGTGCCAGCAGCCAAGATCATCAGGGGCGCAATTCACCCCTCCACTTT.

This clonotype was picked up many times. The chain is built from TRBV7-9 and TRBJ2-7, with 11 bases fitting TRBD2. The CDR3 has 16 residues. J gave up 2 bases and V 2 bases, and 5 bases lay outside the gene matches. CDR1 and CDR2 (germline): SEHNR, FQNEAQ (reference sequence). The CDR3, as DNA: TGTGCCAGCAGCTTAACCTTAGCGGGAGGGACCTACGAGCAGTACTTC. Translation: CASSLTLAGGTYEQYF.

The chain combines TRBV5-8 with TRBJ2-1; D gene ambiguous. This CDR3 comprises 16 residues. The germline V gene has CDR1 SGHTS and CDR2 YDEGEE. V was pared by 0 bases and J by 7 bases, with 17 bases between. CDR3 DNA sequence: TGTGCCAGCAGCTTGGCCGACCTTAAACGCGTGAATGAGCAGTTCTTC. Its protein is CASSLADLKRVNEQFF.

This sequence joins TRBV11-2 and TRBJ2-3; either TRBD1 or TRBD2 may supply D (6 bases each). The CDR3 is 15 residues long. Trimming took off 7 bases at V and 1 base at J, with 15 bases between the two ends. Per the germline V gene, CDR1 is SGHAT and CDR2 is FQNNGV. In DNA, the CDR3 is TGTGCCAGCATCCTTACGGGGGCTGGCACAGATACGCAGTATTTT. This encodes CASILTGAGTDTQYF.

This clonotype was seen more than once but under ten times. The gene calls are TRBV12-3 or TRBV12-4 and TRBJ2-3; 7 bases are shared with TRBD1. This CDR3 spans 15 amino acids. The V gene end was trimmed by 6 bases and the J gene end by 0 bases; junction bases not matched to a gene: 6. The CDR3 protein is CASSLGDSSTDTQYF. CDR3 coding DNA: TGTGCCAGCAGCCTCGGGGACAGCAGCACAGATACGCAGTATTTT.

This clonotype was recorded a few times. The V gene is TRBV20-1, the J gene TRBJ2-5; perhaps D is TRBD1 or TRBD2 (5 bases each). The germline CDR1 and CDR2 sequences are DFQATT and SNEGSKA (reference sequence). V gave up 6 bases and J gave up 5 bases, with 19 bases separating them. CDR3 size: 14 residues. CDR3 DNA sequence: TGCAGTGCGCAGGGTCGGGGCCGCGGTGAGACCCAGTACTTC. Protein product: CSAQGRGRGETQYF.

This clonotype was detected only a few times. The CDR3 sequence is CASSLQTGAYEQYF. The CDR3, as DNA: TGCGCCAGCAGCCTCCAGACAGGGGCCTACGAGCAGTACTTC. The rearrangement joins TRBV4-1 to TRBJ2-7, with 8 bases lining up with TRBD1. Germline V lookup: CDR1 MGHRA, CDR2 YSYEKL. J gave up 2 bases and V 4 bases, and 4 bases lay outside the gene matches. This CDR3 spans 14 amino acids.

J is TRBJ2-7 and V is TRBV12-3 or TRBV12-4, with TRBD2 identical over 9 bases. The ends lost 3 bases at V and 0 bases at J; junction bases unmatched: 3. The CDR3 is made up of 15 amino acids. The CDR3 coding sequence is TGTGCCAGCAGTTTTGCGGGGGGGAACTCCTACGAGCAGTACTTC. Protein product: CASSFAGGNSYEQYF.

This clonotype occurred many times. The chain joins TRBV29-1 to TRBJ2-7; 7 bases are shared with TRBD2. The CDR3 is 12 residues long. From germline, CDR1 is SQVTM and CDR2 ANQGSEA. Trimming took 3 bases from V and 12 from J; bases not matched to a gene: 11. The CDR3 DNA reads TGCAGCGTTGAGTCTTGGGGGGGGAATCTGTACTTC. Protein product: CSVESWGGNLYF.

The V and J genes are TRBV4-1 and TRBJ2-2, with 12 bases aligning to TRBD2. This CDR3 has 18 amino acids. Germline CDR1 and CDR2: MGHRA and YSYEKL. With V trimmed by 1 base and J by 0 bases, 3 bases remained unmatched. Here the CDR3 DNA reads TGCGCCAGCAGCCAAGTAACTAGCGGGAGGCCGAACACCGGGGAGCTGTTTTTT. Residues: CASSQVTSGRPNTGELFF.